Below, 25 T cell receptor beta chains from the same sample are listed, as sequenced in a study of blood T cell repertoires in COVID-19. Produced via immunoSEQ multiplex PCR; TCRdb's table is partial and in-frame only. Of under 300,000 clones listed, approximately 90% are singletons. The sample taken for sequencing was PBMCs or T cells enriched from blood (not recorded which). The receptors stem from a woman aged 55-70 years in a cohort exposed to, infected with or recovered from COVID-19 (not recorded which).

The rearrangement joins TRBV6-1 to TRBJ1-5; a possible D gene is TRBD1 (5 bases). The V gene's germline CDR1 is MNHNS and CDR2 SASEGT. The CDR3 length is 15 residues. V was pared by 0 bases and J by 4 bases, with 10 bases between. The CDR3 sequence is CASSEAAGGNQPQHF. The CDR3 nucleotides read TGTGCCAGCAGTGAAGCCGCCGGGGGGAATCAGCCCCAGCATTTT.

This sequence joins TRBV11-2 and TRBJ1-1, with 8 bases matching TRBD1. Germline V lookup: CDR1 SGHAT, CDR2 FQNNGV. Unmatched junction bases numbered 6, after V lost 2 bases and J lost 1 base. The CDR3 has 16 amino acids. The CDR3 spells CASSLTQQGENTEAFF. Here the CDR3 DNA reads TGTGCCAGCAGCTTAACCCAACAGGGGGAGAACACTGAAGCTTTCTTT.

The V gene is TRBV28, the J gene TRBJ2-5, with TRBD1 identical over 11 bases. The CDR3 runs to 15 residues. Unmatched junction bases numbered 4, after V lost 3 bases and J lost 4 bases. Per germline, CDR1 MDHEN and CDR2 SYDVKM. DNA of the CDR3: TGTGCCAGCAGTTTGAGGACAGGGGGCCTAGAGACCCAGTACTTC. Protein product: CASSLRTGGLETQYF.

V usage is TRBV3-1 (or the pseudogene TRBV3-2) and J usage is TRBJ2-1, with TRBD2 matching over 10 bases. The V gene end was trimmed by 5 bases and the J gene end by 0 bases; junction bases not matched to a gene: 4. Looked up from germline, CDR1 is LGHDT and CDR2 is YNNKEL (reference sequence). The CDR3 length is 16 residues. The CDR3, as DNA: TGTGCCAGCAGCTCTAGCGGGAGAGTCTCCTACAATGAGCAGTTCTTC. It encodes CASSSSGRVSYNEQFF.

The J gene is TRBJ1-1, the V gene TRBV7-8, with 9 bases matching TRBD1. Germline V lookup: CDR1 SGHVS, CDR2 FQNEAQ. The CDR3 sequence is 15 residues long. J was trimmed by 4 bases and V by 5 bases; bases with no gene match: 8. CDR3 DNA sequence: TGTGCCAGCAGCCCGGGGACAGGGAGATCCACTGAAGCTTTCTTT. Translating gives CASSPGTGRSTEAFF.

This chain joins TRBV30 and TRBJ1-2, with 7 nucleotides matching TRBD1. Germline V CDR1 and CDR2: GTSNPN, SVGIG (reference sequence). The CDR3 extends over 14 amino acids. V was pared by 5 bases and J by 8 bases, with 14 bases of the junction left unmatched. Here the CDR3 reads CAWGPTLTGIGYTF. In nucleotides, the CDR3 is TGTGCCTGGGGTCCGACCCTGACAGGGATCGGCTACACCTTC.

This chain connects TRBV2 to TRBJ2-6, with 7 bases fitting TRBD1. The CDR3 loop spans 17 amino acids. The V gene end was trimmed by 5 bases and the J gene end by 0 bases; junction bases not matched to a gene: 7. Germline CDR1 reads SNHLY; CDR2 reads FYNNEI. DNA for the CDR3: TGTGCCAGCAGTCGGGACAGTTTTTTCTCTGGGGCCAACGTCCTGACTTTC. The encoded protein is CASSRDSFFSGANVLTF. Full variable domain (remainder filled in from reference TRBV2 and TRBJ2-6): EPEVTQTPSHQVTQMGQEVILRCVPISNHLYFYWYRQILGQKVEFLVSFYNNEISEKSEIFDDQFSVERPDGSNFTLKIRSTKLEDSAMYFCASSRDSFFSGANVLTFGAGSRLTVL.

The CDR3 coding sequence is TGTGCCAGCAGCTTACGAGCGGGCCGGAGCTCCTACAATGAGCAGTTCTTC. This translates into CASSLRAGRSSYNEQFF. This chain uses TRBV7-2 with TRBJ2-1; D may be TRBD2 (6 bases). The CDR3 covers 17 residues. Per germline, CDR1 SGHTA and CDR2 FQGNSA. Trimming pared 2 bases from V and 0 bases from J, leaving 14 bases between.

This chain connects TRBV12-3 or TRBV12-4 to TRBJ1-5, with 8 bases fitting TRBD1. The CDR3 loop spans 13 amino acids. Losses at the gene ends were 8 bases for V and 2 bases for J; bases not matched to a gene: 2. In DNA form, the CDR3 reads TGTGCCAGCCGGGGACAGGGCAATCAGCCCCAGCATTTT. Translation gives CASRGQGNQPQHF.

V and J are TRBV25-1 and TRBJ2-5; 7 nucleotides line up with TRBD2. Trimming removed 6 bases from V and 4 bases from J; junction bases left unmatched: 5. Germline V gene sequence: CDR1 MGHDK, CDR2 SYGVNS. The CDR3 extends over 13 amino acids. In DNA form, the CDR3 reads TGTGCCAGCAGAATGGCGGGAGTAGAGACCCAGTACTTC. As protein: CASRMAGVETQYF.

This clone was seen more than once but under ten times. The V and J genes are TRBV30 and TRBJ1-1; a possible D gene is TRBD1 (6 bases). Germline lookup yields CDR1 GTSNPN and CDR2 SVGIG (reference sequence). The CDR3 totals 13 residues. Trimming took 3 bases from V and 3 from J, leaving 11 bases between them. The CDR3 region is CAWSRQEYTEAFF. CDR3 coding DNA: TGTGCCTGGAGCCGACAGGAATACACTGAAGCTTTCTTT.

Here the CDR3 DNA reads TGTGCCAGCAGCGGAACGCTTACAGGGGGCTGGACTGAAGCTTTCTTT. Its protein is CASSGTLTGGWTEAFF. The chain is built from TRBV9 and TRBJ1-1, with 9 bases matching TRBD1. The CDR3 is 16 amino acids. Germline lookup yields CDR1 SGDLS and CDR2 YYNGEE. V trimming: 3 bases; J trimming: 5 bases; junction bases outside the gene matches: 11.

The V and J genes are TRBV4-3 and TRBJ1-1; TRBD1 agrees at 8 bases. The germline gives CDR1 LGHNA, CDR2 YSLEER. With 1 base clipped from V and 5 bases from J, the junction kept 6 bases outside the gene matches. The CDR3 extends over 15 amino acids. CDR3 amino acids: CASSQAYRGSTEAFF. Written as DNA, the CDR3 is TGCGCCAGCAGCCAAGCTTACAGGGGGAGTACTGAAGCTTTCTTT.

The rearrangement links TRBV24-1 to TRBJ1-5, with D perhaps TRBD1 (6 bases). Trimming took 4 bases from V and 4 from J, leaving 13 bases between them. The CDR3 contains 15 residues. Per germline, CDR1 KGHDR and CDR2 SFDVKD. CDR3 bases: TGTGCCACCAGTGAGGGCAGGACAGAGAATCAGCCCCAGCATTTT. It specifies CATSEGRTENQPQHF.

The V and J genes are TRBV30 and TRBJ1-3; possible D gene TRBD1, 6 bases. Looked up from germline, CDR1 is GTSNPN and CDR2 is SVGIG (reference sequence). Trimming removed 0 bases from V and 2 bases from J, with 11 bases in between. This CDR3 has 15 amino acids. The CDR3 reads CAWSVGGRPGNTIYF. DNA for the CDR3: TGTGCCTGGAGTGTTGGGGGCAGGCCTGGAAACACCATATATTTT.

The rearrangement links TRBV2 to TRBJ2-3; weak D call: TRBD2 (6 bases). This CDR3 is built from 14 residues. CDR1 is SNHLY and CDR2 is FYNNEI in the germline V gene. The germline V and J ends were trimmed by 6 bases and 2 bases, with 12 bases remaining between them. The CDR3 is CASRRRDLTDTQYF. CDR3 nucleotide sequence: TGTGCCAGCAGGAGGCGGGACCTCACAGATACGCAGTATTTT.

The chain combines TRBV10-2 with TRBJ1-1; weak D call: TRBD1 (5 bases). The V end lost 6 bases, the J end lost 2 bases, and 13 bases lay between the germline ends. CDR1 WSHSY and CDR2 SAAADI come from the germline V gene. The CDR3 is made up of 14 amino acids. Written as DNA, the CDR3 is TGCGCCAGCAGGGCCTGGGGCAGTAACACTGAAGCTTTCTTT. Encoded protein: CASRAWGSNTEAFF.

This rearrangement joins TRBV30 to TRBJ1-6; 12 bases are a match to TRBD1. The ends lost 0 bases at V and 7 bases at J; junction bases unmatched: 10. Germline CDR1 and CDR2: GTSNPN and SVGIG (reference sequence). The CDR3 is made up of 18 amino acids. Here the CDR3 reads CAWSVGGDRGRRNSPLHF. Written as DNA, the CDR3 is TGTGCCTGGAGTGTAGGGGGGGACAGGGGGCGAAGAAATTCACCCCTCCACTTT.

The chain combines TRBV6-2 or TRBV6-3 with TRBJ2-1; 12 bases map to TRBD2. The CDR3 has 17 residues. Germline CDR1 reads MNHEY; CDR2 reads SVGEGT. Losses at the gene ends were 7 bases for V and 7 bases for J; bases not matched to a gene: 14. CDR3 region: CASTPWSGTSGRNEQFF. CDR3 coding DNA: TGTGCCAGCACCCCTTGGTCCGGGACTAGCGGGCGGAATGAGCAGTTCTTC.

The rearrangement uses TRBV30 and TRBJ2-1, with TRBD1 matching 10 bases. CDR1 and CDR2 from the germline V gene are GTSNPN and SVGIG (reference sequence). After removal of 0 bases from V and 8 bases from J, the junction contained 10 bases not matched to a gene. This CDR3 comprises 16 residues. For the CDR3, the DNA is TGTGCCTGGAGTGTACCCCCGAGACAGGGGGCTTATGAGCAGTTCTTC. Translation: CAWSVPPRQGAYEQFF.

The CDR3 DNA reads TGCGCCAGCAGCTCTGGACAGGGCCCAGAGACCCAGTACTTC. Translation: CASSSGQGPETQYF. The J gene is TRBJ2-5, the V gene TRBV4-1; the match to TRBD1 covers 8 bases. This CDR3 contains 14 residues. Trimming took 5 bases from V and 4 from J; bases not matched to a gene: 6. Germline V gives CDR1 MGHRA, CDR2 YSYEKL.

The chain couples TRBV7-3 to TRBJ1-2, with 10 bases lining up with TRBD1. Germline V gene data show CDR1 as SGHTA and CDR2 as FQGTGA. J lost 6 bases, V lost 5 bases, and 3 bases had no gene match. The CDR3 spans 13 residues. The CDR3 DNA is TGTGCCAGCAGCGAAGGGACAGGGGATGGCTACACCTTC. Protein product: CASSEGTGDGYTF.

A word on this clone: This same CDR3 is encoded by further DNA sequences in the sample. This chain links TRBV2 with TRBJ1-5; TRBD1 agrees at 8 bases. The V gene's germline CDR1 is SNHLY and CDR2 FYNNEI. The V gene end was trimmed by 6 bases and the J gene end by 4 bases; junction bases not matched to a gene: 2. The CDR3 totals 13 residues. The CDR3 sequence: CASRGQGNQPQHF. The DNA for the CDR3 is TGTGCCAGCAGAGGACAGGGTAATCAGCCCCAGCATTTT.

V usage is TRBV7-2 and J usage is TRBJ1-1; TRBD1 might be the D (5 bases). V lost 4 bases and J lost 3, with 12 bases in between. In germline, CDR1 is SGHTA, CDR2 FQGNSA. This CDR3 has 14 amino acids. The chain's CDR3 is CASSYQGTYTEAFF. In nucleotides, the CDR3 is TGTGCCAGCAGCTACCAGGGTACATACACTGAAGCTTTCTTT.

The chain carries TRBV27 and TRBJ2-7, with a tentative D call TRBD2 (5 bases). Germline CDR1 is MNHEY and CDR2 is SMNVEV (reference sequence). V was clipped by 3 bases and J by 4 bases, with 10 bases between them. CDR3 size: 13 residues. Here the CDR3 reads CASSFNWRYEQYF. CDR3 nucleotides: TGTGCCAGCAGTTTTAATTGGAGGTACGAGCAGTACTTC.